The subject of this entry is one T cell receptor (beta chain). Original processing methods: Amplification of reference gene primers provided the estimated nucleated cell counts. Sequencing was performed with immunoSEQ multiplex PCR; in TCRdb, only in-frame clones are kept and a portion is missing. V, J and clone size are taken as reported in that table, and D and trimming were inferred from the DNA itself. Here the sample spans about 300,000 clones, around 82% being singletons. The data were taken from a study of blood T cell repertoires in COVID-19. As for the study in general: PBMCs, B-cell-depleted T cells, or T cells provided the cDNA or gDNA that made up the material.

CDR1 and CDR2 (germline): MNHEY, SMNVEV (reference sequence). V was pared by 2 bases and J by 5 bases, with 5 bases of the junction left unmatched. CDR3 length: 15 amino acids. The V gene is TRBV27, the J gene TRBJ2-7; 11 bases map to TRBD2. Sample: peripheral blood. The receptor was derived from a woman in her 50s who had recovered from COVID-19. The CDR3 nucleotides are TGTGCCAGCAGTTTAAGACTAGCGGGAATAAACGAGCAGTACTTC. It specifies CASSLRLAGINEQYF.